Following are 5 T cell receptor beta chains from one sample sequenced in a study of T cell responses to AZD1222 COVID-19 vaccine. TCRdb's table, derived via immunoSEQ multiplex PCR, lists solely in-frame clones and lacks some. This table holds some 73,000 clones, roughly 87% found once. The material was peripheral blood, obtained 28 days after the second AZD1222 dose. These receptor sequences come from an adult who received the AZD1222 COVID-19 vaccine.

This clone was observed a single time. V usage is TRBV2 and J usage is TRBJ2-1; 7 bases align to TRBD2. This CDR3 region has 14 residues. V dropped 10 bases and J dropped 0; count of bases not matched to a gene: 6. CDR1 and CDR2 from the germline V gene are SNHLY and FYNNEI. The CDR3 loop is CATIRDYSYNEQFF. The CDR3 DNA sequence: TGTGCCACCATCCGGGACTACTCCTACAATGAGCAGTTCTTC.

This clone was recorded a few times. The V call is TRBV12-5, the J call TRBJ2-3, with D hard to call. The CDR3 consists of 12 residues. Deletions cut 5 bases from V and 3 bases from J, with 6 bases between. The germline gives CDR1 LGHNT, CDR2 FRNRAP. The CDR3: CASGLLTDTQYF. CDR3 in DNA: TGTGCTAGTGGTCTCTTAACAGATACGCAGTATTTT. The full variable domain, rest sourced from reference TRBV12-5 and TRBJ2-3, is DARVTQTPRHKVTEMGQEVTMRCQPILGHNTVFWYRQTMMQGLELLAYFRNRAPLDDSGMPKDRFSAEMPDATLATLKIQPSEPRDSAVYFCASGLLTDTQYFGPGTRLTVL.

This clone occurred once. The chain combines TRBV19 with TRBJ2-5; no clear D. V was pared by 5 bases and J by 5 bases, with 15 bases between. Germline V gene data show CDR1 as LNHDA and CDR2 as SQIVND (reference sequence). The CDR3 extends over 14 amino acids. CDR3 loop: CASSGSSFGETQYF. For the CDR3, the DNA is TGTGCCAGTAGTGGAAGTAGTTTTGGGGAGACCCAGTACTTC.

The chain couples TRBV19 to TRBJ2-7; weak D call: TRBD2 (5 bases). Trimming cost V 6 bases and J 1 base, with 13 bases left between them. CDR3 size: 14 residues. The V gene's germline CDR1 is LNHDA and CDR2 SQIVND (reference sequence). This chain's CDR3 is CASRAFGGSYEQYF. CDR3 coding DNA: TGTGCCAGTAGGGCCTTTGGCGGGTCCTACGAGCAGTACTTC.

This chain connects TRBV5-6 to TRBJ1-6; D is ambiguous. Germline CDR1 and CDR2: SGHDT and YYEEEE. Trimming removed 2 bases from V and 7 bases from J, with 10 bases in between. The CDR3 has 14 residues. The CDR3 DNA sequence: TGTGCCAGCAGCTTCGGGCAGGCCAATTCACCCCTCCACTTT. Translation: CASSFGQANSPLHF.